This T cell receptor beta chain appears in the sequencing data of a study of quantifying T cell responses using KT2 cells. In the study overall: RNA was reverse transcribed with TCR alpha and beta constant-region primers.

A single-stranded UMI oligo with SP2 sequence was ligated to cDNA 3' ends. The first PCR ran 4 to 5 cycles with an equimolar RC1.1 and RC1.2 beta primer mix. TCRdb used MiXCR to reprocess the UMI-ligation and nested PCR reads, holding one entry per CDR3 protein. The data contain fewer than 60,000 distinct CDR3 sequences, approximately 10% of them singletons. Germline trimming cut 4 bases from V and 7 bases from J; bases unmatched to any gene: 7. Germline CDR1 reads LGHDT; CDR2 reads YNNKEL (reference sequence). The CDR3 runs 15 residues. The sequence derives from a human donor. The specimen sequenced was PBMCs spiked with cells of the T cell clone KT2. The V and J genes are TRBV3-1 and TRBJ2-1; 10 bases fit TRBD2. The CDR3 protein is CASSLAGLALNEQFF. Written as DNA, the CDR3 is TGTGCCAGCAGCCTGGCGGGACTAGCGTTAAATGAGCAGTTCTTC.